A selection of T cell receptor beta chains follows, all from one sample in a study of memory CD4+ T cells and cytomegalovirus serostatus. Using immunoSEQ multiplex PCR, the repertoire was profiled, and TCRdb retains in-frame clones only, with some absent. The table records 58,000 or so clones, about 73% of them present only once. Source material: memory CD4+ T cells from blood. Receptors originate from an adult in good health and CMV-seropositive. Each CDR3 is given with its conserved first and last residue. Each record gives: V gene, D gene, clone size, J gene, CDR3 protein, CDR3 DNA. D genes are given only for firm matches. Expanded clones get a size class; other rows say once, few or many, or leave the size out.

TRBV30	TRBD2	-	TRBJ2-5	CAWTSGAQETQYF	TGTGCCTGGACTAGCGGGGCCCAAGAGACCCAGTACTTC
TRBV14	TRBD2	-	TRBJ2-3	CASSPRSGGTDTQYF	TGTGCCAGCAGCCCCCGGAGCGGGGGCACAGATACGCAGTATTTT
TRBV4-3	-	-	TRBJ1-2	CASSQDGGQARDGYTF	TGCGCCAGCAGCCAAGATGGGGGGCAGGCCAGGGATGGCTACACCTTC
TRBV5-1	TRBD1	-	TRBJ1-5	CASRAGTGGSQPQHF	TGCGCCAGCAGAGCCGGAACAGGGGGAAGTCAGCCCCAGCATTTT
TRBV7-9	-	-	TRBJ1-3	CASSPGRERNTIYF	TGTGCCAGCAGCCCCGGCAGGGAGAGAAACACCATATATTTT
TRBV7-3	-	-	TRBJ1-4	CASSTYPPQKLFF	TGTGCCAGCAGCACGTACCCGCCACAAAAACTGTTTTTT
TRBV5-1	-	-	TRBJ2-5	CASSLDRGQTQYF	TGCGCCAGCAGCTTGGACAGAGGTCAGACCCAGTACTTC
TRBV7-4	-	-	TRBJ2-1	CASSLELALLTHNEQFF	TGTGCCAGCAGCTTAGAGCTAGCCCTCCTCACGCACAATGAGCAGTTCTTC
TRBV19	-	-	TRBJ1-1	CASKTQARNEAFF	TGTGCCAGTAAGACACAGGCCCGAAATGAAGCTTTCTTT
TRBV10-3	TRBD2	-	TRBJ2-3	CAISEREGDTQYF	TGTGCCATCAGTGAGCGGGAGGGAGATACGCAGTATTTT
TRBV28	-	-	TRBJ1-3	CASSSFSRGDTIYF	TGTGCCAGCAGTAGTTTTTCTCGGGGTGACACCATATATTTT
TRBV4-3	TRBD1	-	TRBJ2-2	CASSQDRGNGELFF	TGCGCCAGCAGCCAGGACAGGGGGAACGGGGAGCTGTTTTTT
TRBV7-2	TRBD1	once	TRBJ2-1	CASSLFTTGGNEQFF	TGTGCCAGCAGCTTATTCACGACAGGGGGCAATGAGCAGTTCTTC
TRBV6-5	-	-	TRBJ2-4	CASIGAGNIQYF	TGTGCCAGCATAGGGGCAGGAAACATTCAGTACTTC
TRBV7-3	-	-	TRBJ2-1	CASSSPGWNEQFF	TGTGCCAGCAGCTCCCCTGGTTGGAATGAGCAGTTCTTC
TRBV19	-	few	TRBJ1-1	CASSIPGEKRAFF	TGTGCCAGTAGTATCCCTGGCGAGAAGAGAGCTTTCTTT
TRBV30	TRBD2	-	TRBJ2-3	CAWSGGRAFTDTQYF	TGTGCCTGGAGTGGCGGGAGAGCTTTCACAGATACGCAGTATTTT
TRBV7-2	TRBD1	-	TRBJ1-3	CASSPQGQVSGNTIYF	TGTGCCAGCAGCCCCCAGGGACAGGTCTCTGGAAACACCATATATTTT
TRBV19	-	few	TRBJ1-3	CASSAPGLSSGNTIYF	TGTGCCAGTAGTGCCCCGGGGCTCAGCTCTGGAAACACCATATATTTT
TRBV6-1	-	-	TRBJ1-4	CASEVDGRGKLFF	TGTGCCAGCGAGGTGGACGGCCGAGGAAAACTGTTTTTT
TRBV5-1	-	-	TRBJ2-3	CASSSSSGFTDTQYF	TGCGCCAGCAGCTCAAGTAGCGGATTCACAGATACGCAGTATTTT
TRBV5-1	-	-	TRBJ1-5	CASSLDGEYQPQHF	TGCGCCAGCAGCTTGGACGGGGAGTATCAGCCCCAGCATTTT
TRBV6-4	-	-	TRBJ2-5	CATFPTDETQYF	TGTGCCACCTTTCCCACGGACGAGACCCAGTACTTC
TRBV7-2	-	few	TRBJ1-1	CASSLNSGVGLPEAFF	TGTGCCAGCAGCTTAAACTCCGGCGTCGGGCTTCCTGAAGCTTTCTTT
TRBV28	-	-	TRBJ2-7	CASSWAWGEQYF	TGTGCCAGCAGTTGGGCCTGGGGTGAGCAGTACTTC
TRBV11-3	-	once	TRBJ2-3	CASSPGVDTQYF	TGTGCCAGCAGCCCCGGCGTCGATACGCAGTATTTT
TRBV19	TRBD1	-	TRBJ2-5	CASSMKVGTGTDPRETQYF	TGTGCCAGTAGTATGAAAGTCGGAACCGGGACAGACCCTCGAGAGACCCAGTACTTC
TRBV5-1	TRBD1	-	TRBJ2-2	CASSFRQGTGELFF	TGCGCCAGCAGCTTCCGACAGGGGACCGGGGAGCTGTTTTTT
TRBV5-1	-	-	TRBJ2-1	CASSLGVRNNEQFF	TGCGCCAGCAGCTTGGGTGTTAGGAACAATGAGCAGTTCTTC
TRBV19	-	medium-sized	TRBJ1-1	CASSPLRGRGDTEAFF	TGTGCCAGTAGTCCGCTCAGGGGTAGGGGGGACACTGAAGCTTTCTTT
TRBV4-1	-	-	TRBJ2-5	CASSQVNVGETQYF	TGCGCCAGCAGCCAAGTGAACGTAGGAGAGACCCAGTACTTC
TRBV5-6	-	-	TRBJ2-7	CASSGVGEQYF	TGTGCCAGCAGCGGGGTGGGGGAGCAGTACTTC
TRBV25-1	-	-	TRBJ2-1	CASSENYKQFF	TGTGCCAGCAGTGAGAACTACAAGCAGTTCTTC
TRBV30	TRBD2	once	TRBJ2-3	CAWADVRGGYTDTQYF	TGTGCCTGGGCCGATGTCCGCGGGGGGTACACAGATACGCAGTATTTT
TRBV9	-	-	TRBJ1-2	CASSPRQRYGYTF	TGTGCCAGCAGCCCCCGACAGCGCTATGGCTACACCTTC
TRBV11-3	-	few	TRBJ2-3	CASSLEGTRTTDTQYF	TGTGCCAGCAGCTTAGAGGGGACTCGCACCACAGATACGCAGTATTTT
TRBV30	-	-	TRBJ2-3	CAWSGGGRVVDTQYF	TGTGCCTGGAGTGGGGGTGGGCGGGTTGTAGATACGCAGTATTTT
TRBV6-6	-	-	TRBJ2-1	CASSYGGNNEQFF	TGTGCCAGCAGTTACGGAGGGAACAATGAGCAGTTCTTC
TRBV28	-	-	TRBJ1-1	CASSLSGVVTEAFF	TGTGCCAGCAGTTTATCAGGGGTGGTTACTGAAGCTTTCTTT
TRBV5-1	TRBD2	-	TRBJ2-5	CASSYGLAGQETQYF	TGCGCCAGCAGCTACGGACTAGCGGGGCAAGAGACCCAGTACTTC
TRBV2	TRBD1	few	TRBJ1-5	CASSGQGTYNQPQHF	TGTGCCAGCAGTGGACAGGGAACTTACAATCAGCCCCAGCATTTT
TRBV19	-	-	TRBJ2-2	CASSIGQNTGELFF	TGTGCCAGTAGTATAGGGCAGAACACCGGGGAGCTGTTTTTT
TRBV19	TRBD1	-	TRBJ1-1	CATKPGQGSTEAFF	TGTGCCACCAAACCGGGACAGGGAAGCACTGAAGCTTTCTTT
TRBV7-2	TRBD2	-	TRBJ2-3	CASSLVGGRTDTQYF	TGTGCCAGCAGCTTAGTTGGCGGGAGGACAGATACGCAGTATTTT
TRBV7-2	-	-	TRBJ1-1	CASSLSVGAFF	TGTGCCAGCAGCTTGAGCGTAGGAGCTTTCTTT
TRBV29-1	-	-	TRBJ1-1	CSVEGPGAGTEAFF	TGCAGCGTTGAAGGTCCGGGGGCGGGCACTGAAGCTTTCTTT
TRBV7-8	-	-	TRBJ1-2	CASRAGAYGYTF	TGTGCCAGCAGGGCAGGGGCATATGGCTACACCTTC
TRBV5-6	TRBD2	-	TRBJ2-1	CASSLTSGSRSNEQFF	TGTGCCAGCAGCCTGACTAGCGGGTCGAGGTCTAATGAGCAGTTCTTC
TRBV4-1	-	-	TRBJ1-4	CASSLQGFNEKLFF	TGCGCCAGCAGCCTACAGGGATTCAATGAAAAACTGTTTTTT
TRBV6-1	-	-	TRBJ2-3	CASRGVGSTDTQYF	TGTGCCAGCAGGGGGGTCGGTAGCACAGATACGCAGTATTTT
TRBV11-2	TRBD2	-	TRBJ2-5	CASSSPGTSGIVGETQYF	TGTGCCAGCAGCTCCCCCGGGACTAGCGGTATCGTGGGAGAGACCCAGTACTTC